The present T cell receptor beta chain was sequenced within a study of blood T cell repertoires in COVID-19. Study overall: Whether acute or convalescent, the COVID-19 samples came from the United States, Italy and Spain. From T cells, B-cell-depleted T cells, or PBMCs came the material, which was cDNA or gDNA.

This CDR3 contains 14 residues. CDR1 SGHRS and CDR2 YFSETQ come from the germline V gene. Trimming left V 1 base short and J 3 bases short, with 10 bases between. Per the original methods: Reference gene primers were amplified, and this amplification served to estimate nucleated cell counts. The method was immunoSEQ multiplex PCR; TCRdb's version includes in-frame clones alone and lacks a portion of them. The V and J calls and the clone size are those of that table, but D and trimming were determined from the DNA. The sample lists 86,000 or so clones, more than 90% occurring once. The sequenced sample was peripheral blood. The receptor's source is a human donor with active COVID-19. The donor label of this sample is uncertain. The rearrangement joins TRBV5-1 to TRBJ1-1, with D perhaps matching TRBD1 (6 bases). The CDR3 DNA follows: TGCGCCAGCAGCTTGCGCAGGGGAGACACTGAAGCTTTCTTT. Translating gives CASSLRRGDTEAFF. The full variable domain, with the rest looked up from reference TRBV5-1 and TRBJ1-1, is KAGVTQTPRYLIKTRGQQVTLSCSPISGHRSVSWYQQTPGQGLQFLFEYFSETQRNKGNFPGRFSGRQFSNSRSEMNVSTLELGDSALYLCASSLRRGDTEAFFGQGTRLTVV.